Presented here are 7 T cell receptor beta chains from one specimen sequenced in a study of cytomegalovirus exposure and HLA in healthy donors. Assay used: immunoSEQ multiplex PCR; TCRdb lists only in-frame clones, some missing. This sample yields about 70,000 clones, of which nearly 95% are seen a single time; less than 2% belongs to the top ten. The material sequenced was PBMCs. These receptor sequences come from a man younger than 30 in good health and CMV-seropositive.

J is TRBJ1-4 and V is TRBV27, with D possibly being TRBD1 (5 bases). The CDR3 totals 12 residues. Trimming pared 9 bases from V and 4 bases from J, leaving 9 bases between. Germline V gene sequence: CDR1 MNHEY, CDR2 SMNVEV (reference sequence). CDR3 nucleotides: TGTGCCAGTAGACAGCTTAATGAAAAACTGTTTTTT. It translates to CASRQLNEKLFF.

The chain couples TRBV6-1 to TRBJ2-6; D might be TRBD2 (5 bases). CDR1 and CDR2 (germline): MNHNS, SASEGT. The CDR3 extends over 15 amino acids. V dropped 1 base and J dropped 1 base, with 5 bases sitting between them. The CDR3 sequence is CASSEGGSGANVLTF. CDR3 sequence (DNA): TGTGCCAGCAGTGAAGGCGGGTCTGGGGCCAACGTCCTGACTTTC.

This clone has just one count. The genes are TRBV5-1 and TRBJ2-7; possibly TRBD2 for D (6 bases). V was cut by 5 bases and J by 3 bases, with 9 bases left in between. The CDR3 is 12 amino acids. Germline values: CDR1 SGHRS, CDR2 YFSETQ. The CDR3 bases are TGCGCCAGCAGTGTGGAGGGCTACGAGCAGTACTTC. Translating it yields CASSVEGYEQYF.

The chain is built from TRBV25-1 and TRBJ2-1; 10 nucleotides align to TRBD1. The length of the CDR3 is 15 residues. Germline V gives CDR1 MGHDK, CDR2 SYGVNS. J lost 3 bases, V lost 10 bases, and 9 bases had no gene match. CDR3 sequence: CATQVDRGLYNEQFF. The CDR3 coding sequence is TGTGCCACCCAGGTAGACAGGGGGCTCTACAATGAGCAGTTCTTC.

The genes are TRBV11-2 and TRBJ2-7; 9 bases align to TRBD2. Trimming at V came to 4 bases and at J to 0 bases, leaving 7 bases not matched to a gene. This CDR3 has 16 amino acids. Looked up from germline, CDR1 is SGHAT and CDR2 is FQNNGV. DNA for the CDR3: TGTGCCAGCAGCTCGGGTAGCGGGGGAAGCTCCTACGAGCAGTACTTC. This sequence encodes CASSSGSGGSSYEQYF.

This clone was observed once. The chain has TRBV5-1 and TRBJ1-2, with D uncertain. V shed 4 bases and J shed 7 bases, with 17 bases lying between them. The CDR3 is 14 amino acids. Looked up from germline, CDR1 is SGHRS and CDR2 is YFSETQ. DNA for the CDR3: TGCGCCAGCAGCCCGACGGGTCCCGCTCCTGGCTACACCTTC. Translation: CASSPTGPAPGYTF. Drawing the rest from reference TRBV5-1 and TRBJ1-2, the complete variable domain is KAGVTQTPRYLIKTRGQQVTLSCSPISGHRSVSWYQQTPGQGLQFLFEYFSETQRNKGNFPGRFSGRQFSNSRSEMNVSTLELGDSALYLCASSPTGPAPGYTFGSGTRLTVV.

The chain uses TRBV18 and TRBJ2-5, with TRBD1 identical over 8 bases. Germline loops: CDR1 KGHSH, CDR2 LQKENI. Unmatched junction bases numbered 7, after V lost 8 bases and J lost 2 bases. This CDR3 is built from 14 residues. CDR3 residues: CASTDRARQETQYF. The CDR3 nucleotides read TGTGCCAGCACGGACAGGGCACGGCAAGAGACCCAGTACTTC.